This entry features one T cell receptor beta chain sequence. One end of the junction fails to match germline, which may point to a read error. This sample is part of a study of CD8+CD57+ T cells in acquired aplastic anemia. Both TCR beta VDJ combination and CDR3 sequence profiling were carried out. Genomic DNA was the template for this profiling. Using its own MiXCR run on the reads, TCRdb lists one record per CDR3 protein. Of 200,000 or so distinct CDR3 sequences listed, 55% to 70% are singletons. This sequence was found in a human donor with severe aplastic anemia or a healthy control (not recorded which). Sequenced sample: sorted CD4+, CD8+, or CD8+CD57+ T cells (not recorded which) from PBMCs.

The CDR3 spells CGVPTTGGYTF. The CDR3 DNA reads as TGCGGCGTTCCCACCACAGGGGGCTACACCTTC. V gene TRBV29-1 combines with J gene TRBJ1-2; weak D call: TRBD1 (6 bases). CDR1 is SQVTM, CDR2 ANQGSEA, per germline. This CDR3 comprises 11 residues.